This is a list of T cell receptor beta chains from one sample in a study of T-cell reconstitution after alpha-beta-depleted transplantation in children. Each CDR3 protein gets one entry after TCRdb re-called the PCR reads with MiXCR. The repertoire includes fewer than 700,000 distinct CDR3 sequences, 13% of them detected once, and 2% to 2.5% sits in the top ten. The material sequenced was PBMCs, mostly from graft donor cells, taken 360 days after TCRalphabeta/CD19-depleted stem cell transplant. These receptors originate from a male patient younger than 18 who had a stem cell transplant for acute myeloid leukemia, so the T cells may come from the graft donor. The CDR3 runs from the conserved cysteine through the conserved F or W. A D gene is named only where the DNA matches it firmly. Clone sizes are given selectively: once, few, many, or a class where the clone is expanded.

cdr3_aa: CAIMTDDQGRKPGANVLTF
cdr3_nt: TGTGCCATCATGACCGACGATCAGGGGCGGAAACCTGGGGCCAACGTCCTGACTTTC
d_call: NA
j_call: TRBJ2-6
clone_size: few
cdr3_length: 19
v_call: TRBV10-3

cdr3_aa: CSARLRDRSYEQYF
cdr3_nt: TGCAGTGCTAGATTAAGGGACCGGAGCTACGAGCAGTACTTC
d_call: NA
j_call: TRBJ2-7
clone_size: NA
cdr3_length: 14
v_call: TRBV20-1

cdr3_aa: CASSLGSFANTGELFF
cdr3_nt: TGTGCCAGCAGCTTGGGTAGCTTCGCGAACACCGGGGAGCTGTTTTTT
d_call: NA
j_call: TRBJ2-2
clone_size: few
cdr3_length: 16
v_call: TRBV7-6

cdr3_aa: CASSSPRAETSTYGYTF
cdr3_nt: TGTGCCAGCAGTTCGCCTCGGGCCGAAACAAGCACCTATGGCTACACCTTC
d_call: NA
j_call: TRBJ1-2
clone_size: many
cdr3_length: 17
v_call: TRBV12-3/TRBV12-4

cdr3_aa: CASLAGGPPGELFF
cdr3_nt: TGTGCCAGCCTAGCGGGAGGGCCCCCCGGGGAGCTGTTTTTT
d_call: TRBD2
j_call: TRBJ2-2
clone_size: few
cdr3_length: 14
v_call: TRBV5-5

cdr3_aa: CASSFGLNTEAFF
cdr3_nt: TGTGCCAGCAGTTTTGGACTGAACACTGAAGCTTTCTTT
d_call: NA
j_call: TRBJ1-1
clone_size: NA
cdr3_length: 13
v_call: TRBV12-3/TRBV12-4

cdr3_aa: CAWSVDYTQYF
cdr3_nt: TGTGCCTGGAGTGTGGATTATACGCAGTATTTT
d_call: NA
j_call: TRBJ2-3
clone_size: NA
cdr3_length: 11
v_call: TRBV30

cdr3_aa: CASSLRGRAGSDTQYF
cdr3_nt: TGTGCCAGCAGCTTGCGGGGGAGGGCCGGGTCAGATACGCAGTATTTT
d_call: TRBD2
j_call: TRBJ2-3
clone_size: NA
cdr3_length: 16
v_call: TRBV5-4

cdr3_aa: CASSFSGTFYEQYF
cdr3_nt: TGTGCCAGCAGCTTTAGCGGGACCTTCTACGAGCAGTACTTC
d_call: TRBD2
j_call: TRBJ2-7
clone_size: many
cdr3_length: 14
v_call: TRBV7-2

cdr3_aa: CASSQDLTSGGYEQYF
cdr3_nt: TGCGCCAGCAGCCAAGATCTGACTAGCGGGGGTTACGAGCAGTACTTC
d_call: TRBD2
j_call: TRBJ2-7
clone_size: few
cdr3_length: 16
v_call: TRBV4-3

cdr3_aa: CASSLDGGLGTSYEQYF
cdr3_nt: TGTGCCAGCAGCTTAGATGGGGGACTAGGTACGTCCTACGAGCAGTACTTC
d_call: TRBD2
j_call: TRBJ2-7
clone_size: few
cdr3_length: 17
v_call: TRBV11-2

cdr3_aa: CASSQDSQGLANTGELFF
cdr3_nt: TGTGCCAGCAGCCAAGACAGCCAAGGACTAGCCAACACCGGGGAGCTGTTTTTT
d_call: TRBD2
j_call: TRBJ2-2
clone_size: few
cdr3_length: 18
v_call: TRBV14

cdr3_aa: CASSPQAQGISPDTQYF
cdr3_nt: TGTGCCAGCAGTCCCCAGGCCCAGGGTATTAGTCCAGATACGCAGTATTTT
d_call: NA
j_call: TRBJ2-3
clone_size: NA
cdr3_length: 17
v_call: TRBV28

cdr3_aa: CSARGTGLGDIQYF
cdr3_nt: TGCAGTGCTAGAGGAACAGGGCTGGGGGACATTCAGTACTTC
d_call: NA
j_call: TRBJ2-4
clone_size: many
cdr3_length: 14
v_call: TRBV20-1

cdr3_aa: CSAMIAGGNYEQYF
cdr3_nt: TGCAGTGCTATGATAGCGGGAGGGAATTACGAGCAGTACTTC
d_call: TRBD2
j_call: TRBJ2-7
clone_size: NA
cdr3_length: 14
v_call: TRBV20-1

cdr3_aa: CASSLAGRAYEQYF
cdr3_nt: TGCGCCAGCAGCTTGGCCGGGAGGGCCTACGAGCAGTACTTC
d_call: TRBD2
j_call: TRBJ2-7
clone_size: few
cdr3_length: 14
v_call: TRBV5-1

cdr3_aa: CASSLRSLGDKGAYEQYF
cdr3_nt: TGTGCCAGCAGTTTACGGTCGTTGGGGGATAAAGGGGCCTACGAGCAGTACTTC
d_call: NA
j_call: TRBJ2-7
clone_size: few
cdr3_length: 18
v_call: TRBV12-3/TRBV12-4

cdr3_aa: CSVWGDGYTF
cdr3_nt: TGCAGCGTTTGGGGGGATGGCTACACCTTC
d_call: NA
j_call: TRBJ1-2
clone_size: many
cdr3_length: 10
v_call: TRBV29-1

cdr3_aa: CASSHYSTRIYEQYF
cdr3_nt: TGTGCCAGCAGCCACTATTCGACACGAATCTACGAGCAGTACTTC
d_call: NA
j_call: TRBJ2-7
clone_size: NA
cdr3_length: 15
v_call: TRBV3-1

cdr3_aa: CATSRRETEINYGYTF
cdr3_nt: TGTGCCACCAGCAGAAGAGAGACAGAGATAAACTATGGCTACACCTTC
d_call: NA
j_call: TRBJ1-2
clone_size: few
cdr3_length: 16
v_call: TRBV15

cdr3_aa: CSARDGGMNYGYTF
cdr3_nt: TGCAGTGCTAGAGATGGAGGAATGAACTATGGCTACACCTTC
d_call: NA
j_call: TRBJ1-2
clone_size: NA
cdr3_length: 14
v_call: TRBV20-1

cdr3_aa: CASSLNPSSYNEQFF
cdr3_nt: TGTGCCAGCAGTTTGAACCCTAGCTCCTACAATGAGCAGTTCTTC
d_call: NA
j_call: TRBJ2-1
clone_size: many
cdr3_length: 15
v_call: TRBV12-3/TRBV12-4

cdr3_aa: CATSDFAGFNTGELFF
cdr3_nt: TGTGCCACCAGTGATTTCGCAGGGTTTAACACCGGGGAGCTGTTTTTT
d_call: NA
j_call: TRBJ2-2
clone_size: NA
cdr3_length: 16
v_call: TRBV24-1